The 10 T cell receptor beta chains listed next were all sequenced from one sample in a study of T cell repertoires in cytomegalovirus infection. Via MiXCR, TCRdb re-called the reads, giving one row per CDR3 protein. The profile shows roughly 310,000 distinct CDR3 sequences, about 27% of them singletons. Which antigens these TCRs recognize remains unknown. The input for sequencing was cultured PBMCs, taken from culture after CMV antigen stimulation. The receptors stem from a human donor in good health (CMV status not recorded). Some clones in this sample may be carry-over from other donors' samples.

The V call is TRBV20-1, the J call TRBJ1-5; perhaps TRBD1 as D (6 bases). Germline CDR1 is DFQATT and CDR2 is SNEGSKA (reference sequence). V dropped 5 bases and J dropped 1 base, with 12 bases sitting between them. The CDR3 extends over 14 amino acids. The CDR3 here is CSASGAWSNQPQHF. CDR3 sequence (DNA): TGCAGTGCTTCAGGGGCTTGGAGCAATCAGCCCCAGCATTTT.

The J gene is TRBJ2-5, the V gene TRBV7-3; D is perhaps TRBD1 (6 bases). The germline gives CDR1 SGHTA, CDR2 FQGTGA. V was shortened by 3 bases and J by 2 bases, with 10 bases between the two germline ends. The CDR3 sequence is 14 residues long. The CDR3, as DNA: TGTGCCAGCAGCTTGTCCAGGGGACAAGAGACCCAGTACTTC. It is translated as CASSLSRGQETQYF.

A single count supports this clonotype. The chain uses TRBV6-5 and TRBJ1-2; possibly TRBD1 for D (6 bases). Germline CDR1 is MNHEY and CDR2 is SVGAGI. V lost 2 bases to trimming and J lost 5 bases, with 9 bases between them. The CDR3 has 13 amino acids. This CDR3 is CASSYTGSYGYTF. The CDR3, as DNA: TGTGCCAGCAGTTACACAGGGTCTTATGGCTACACCTTC.

In its sample, this clonotype was seen a few times. V is TRBV23-1 and J is TRBJ2-7; 7 nucleotides align to TRBD2. TRBV23-1 is labeled an ORF, and its function is uncertain. The CDR3 loop spans 18 amino acids. The junction had 16 bases not matched to a gene; V was cut back by 2 bases and J by 3 bases. This CDR3 is CASSQLASPRGDLYEQYF. The DNA of the CDR3 is TGCGCCAGCAGTCAACTAGCCTCTCCTCGGGGGGACCTCTACGAGCAGTACTTC.

This clonotype came up many times. The CDR3 protein is CASSFDRGNTEAFF. The CDR3 bases are TGTGCCAGCAGTTTCGACAGGGGGAACACTGAAGCTTTCTTT. The chain has TRBV12-3 or TRBV12-4 and TRBJ1-1, with 8 bases aligning to TRBD1. The CDR3 runs to 14 residues. V lost 3 bases, J lost 1 base, and 1 base stayed unmatched.

This chain links TRBV19 with TRBJ1-2; D is perhaps TRBD1 (5 bases). CDR3 length equals 13 residues. Trimming cost V 7 bases and J 4 bases, with 13 bases left between them. CDR1 is LNHDA and CDR2 is SQIVND in the germline V gene (reference sequence). CDR3 region: CASTSGSGYGYTF. The CDR3 DNA is TGTGCCAGTACATCAGGGTCCGGCTATGGCTACACCTTC.

The CDR3 DNA sequence: TGTGCCAGCAGCTACCCGTTACAACGCGCTAGGGGTGAGGACACTGAAGCTTTCTTT. Translating it yields CASSYPLQRARGEDTEAFF. The genes are TRBV7-9 and TRBJ1-1; D may be TRBD1 (5 bases). The CDR3 has 19 residues. Germline loops: CDR1 SEHNR, CDR2 FQNEAQ (reference sequence). V dropped 4 bases and J dropped 3 bases, with 27 bases sitting between them. Full variable domain (outside the CDR3, taken from reference TRBV7-9 and TRBJ1-1): DTGVSQNPRHKITKRGQNVTFRCDPISEHNRLYWYRQTLGQGPEFLTYFQNEAQLEKSRLLSDRFSAERPKGSFSTLEIQRTEQGDSAMYLCASSYPLQRARGEDTEAFFGQGTRLTVV.

The chain joins TRBV4-1 to TRBJ1-1; TRBD1 is a possible D gene (6 bases). The length of the CDR3 is 17 residues. Germline V gene lookup returns CDR1 MGHRA and CDR2 YSYEKL. V shed 0 bases and J shed 0 bases, with 14 bases lying between them. CDR3 DNA: TGCGCCAGCAGCCAAGAGTGGGGGGGGGCTATGAACACTGAAGCTTTCTTT. It encodes CASSQEWGGAMNTEAFF.

This clonotype was recorded a few times. V and J are TRBV6-1 and TRBJ2-7; no clear D. Germline CDR1 is MNHNS and CDR2 is SASEGT. CDR3 length: 15 residues. The germline V and J ends were trimmed by 2 bases and 0 bases, with 11 bases remaining between them. The CDR3 sequence: CASSEFPTSSYEQYF. The CDR3 DNA is TGTGCCAGCAGTGAATTCCCGACGAGCTCCTACGAGCAGTACTTC.

This clonotype was seen a handful of times. The V call is TRBV12-3 or TRBV12-4, the J call TRBJ2-3; 9 bases are shared with TRBD2. Unmatched junction bases numbered 11, after V lost 6 bases and J lost 4 bases. CDR3 length: 16 amino acids. The CDR3 nucleotides are TGTGCCAGCAGCCTAGGGGGAAAGCGGGAGGCAGATACGCAGTATTTT. Amino acids: CASSLGGKREADTQYF.